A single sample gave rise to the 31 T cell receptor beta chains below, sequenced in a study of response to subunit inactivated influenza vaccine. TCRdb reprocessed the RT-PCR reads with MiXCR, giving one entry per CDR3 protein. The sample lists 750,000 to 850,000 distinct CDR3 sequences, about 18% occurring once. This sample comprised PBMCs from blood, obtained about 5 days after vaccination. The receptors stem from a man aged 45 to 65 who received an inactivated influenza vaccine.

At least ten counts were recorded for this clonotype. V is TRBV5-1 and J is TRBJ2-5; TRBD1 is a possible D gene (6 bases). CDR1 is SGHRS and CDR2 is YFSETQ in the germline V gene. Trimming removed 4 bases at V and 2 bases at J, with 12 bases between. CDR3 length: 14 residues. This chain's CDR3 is CASSPGTSQETQYF. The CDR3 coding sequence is TGCGCCAGCAGCCCCGGGACATCTCAAGAGACCCAGTACTTC.

CDR3 DNA sequence: TGTGCCAGCAGCAAGGGACTAGCGCTCGGAGAGACCCAGTACTTC. Amino acid sequence: CASSKGLALGETQYF. The chain couples TRBV11-3 to TRBJ2-5, with 10 bases aligning to TRBD2. This CDR3 contains 15 residues. J gave up 4 bases and V 5 bases, and 7 bases lay outside the gene matches. From germline, CDR1 is SGHNT and CDR2 YENEEA.

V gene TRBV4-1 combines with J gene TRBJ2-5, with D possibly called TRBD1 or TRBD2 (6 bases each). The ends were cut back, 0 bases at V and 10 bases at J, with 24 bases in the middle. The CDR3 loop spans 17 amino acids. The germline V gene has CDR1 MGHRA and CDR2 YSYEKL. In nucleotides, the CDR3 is TGCGCCAGCAGCCAAGATGTTTTGGGGGGCGCTTTGGTGATCCAGTACTTC. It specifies CASSQDVLGGALVIQYF.

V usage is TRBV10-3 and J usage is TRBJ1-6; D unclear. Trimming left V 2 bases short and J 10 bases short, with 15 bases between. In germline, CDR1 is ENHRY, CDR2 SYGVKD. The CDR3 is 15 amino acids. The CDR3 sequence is CAISEPTVGMSPLHF. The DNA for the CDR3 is TGTGCCATCAGTGAGCCGACTGTAGGAATGTCACCCCTCCACTTT.

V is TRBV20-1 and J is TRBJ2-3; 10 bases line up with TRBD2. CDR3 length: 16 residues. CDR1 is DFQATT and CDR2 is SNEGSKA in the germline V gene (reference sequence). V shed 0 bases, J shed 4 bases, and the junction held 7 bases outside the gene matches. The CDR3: CSARDVAGGLADTQYF. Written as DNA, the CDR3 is TGCAGTGCTAGAGACGTAGCGGGGGGCCTGGCAGATACGCAGTATTTT.

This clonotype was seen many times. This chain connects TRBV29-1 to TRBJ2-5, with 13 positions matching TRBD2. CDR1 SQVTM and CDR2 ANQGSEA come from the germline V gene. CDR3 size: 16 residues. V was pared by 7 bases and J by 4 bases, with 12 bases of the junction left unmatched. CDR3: CSAGTSGKSWGETQYF. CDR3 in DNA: TGCAGCGCTGGGACTAGCGGGAAATCCTGGGGAGAGACCCAGTACTTC.

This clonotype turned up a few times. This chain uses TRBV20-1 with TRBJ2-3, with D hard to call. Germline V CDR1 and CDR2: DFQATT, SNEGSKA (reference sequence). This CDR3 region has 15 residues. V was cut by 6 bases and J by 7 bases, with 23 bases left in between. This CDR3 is CSASLPETTYYTQYF. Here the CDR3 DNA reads TGCAGTGCCTCACTTCCGGAAACTACTTATTATACGCAGTATTTT.

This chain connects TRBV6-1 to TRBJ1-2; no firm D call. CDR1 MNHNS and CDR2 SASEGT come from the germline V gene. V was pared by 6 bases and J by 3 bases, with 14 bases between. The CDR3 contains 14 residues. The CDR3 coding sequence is TGTGCCAGCAGAGACCTATTAAGAGACTATGGCTACACCTTC. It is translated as CASRDLLRDYGYTF.

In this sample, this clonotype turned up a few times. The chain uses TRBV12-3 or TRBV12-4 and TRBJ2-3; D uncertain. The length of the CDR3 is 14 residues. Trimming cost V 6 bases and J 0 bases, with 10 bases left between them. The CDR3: CASRTERSTDTQYF. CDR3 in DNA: TGTGCCAGCAGGACCGAACGAAGCACAGATACGCAGTATTTT.

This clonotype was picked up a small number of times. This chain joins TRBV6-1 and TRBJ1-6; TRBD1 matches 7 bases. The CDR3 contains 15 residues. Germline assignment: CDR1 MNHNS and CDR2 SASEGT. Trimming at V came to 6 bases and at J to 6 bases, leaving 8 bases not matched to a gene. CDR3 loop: CASRPGGNINSPLHF. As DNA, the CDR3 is TGTGCCAGCAGGCCAGGGGGAAACATTAATTCACCCCTCCACTTT.

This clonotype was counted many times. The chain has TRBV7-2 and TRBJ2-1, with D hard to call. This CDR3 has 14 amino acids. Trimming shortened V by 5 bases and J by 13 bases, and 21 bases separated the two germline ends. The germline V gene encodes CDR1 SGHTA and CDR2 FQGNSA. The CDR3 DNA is TGTGCCAGCAGCAAAATGGACGTTACGATTCGTCAGTTCTTC. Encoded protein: CASSKMDVTIRQFF.

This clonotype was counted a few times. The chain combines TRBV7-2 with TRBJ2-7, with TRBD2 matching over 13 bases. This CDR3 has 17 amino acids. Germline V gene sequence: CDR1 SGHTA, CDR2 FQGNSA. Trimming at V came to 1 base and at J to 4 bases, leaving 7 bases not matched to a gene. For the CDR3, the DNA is TGTGCCAGCAGCTTAGGGACTAGCGGGAGTCGATTTTACGAGCAGTACTTC. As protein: CASSLGTSGSRFYEQYF.

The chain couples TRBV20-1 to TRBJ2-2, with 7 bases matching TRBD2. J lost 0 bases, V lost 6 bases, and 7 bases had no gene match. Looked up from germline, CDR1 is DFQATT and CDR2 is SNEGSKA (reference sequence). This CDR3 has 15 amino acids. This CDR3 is CSALGGVANTGELFF. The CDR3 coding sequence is TGCAGTGCCTTGGGGGGGGTGGCGAACACCGGGGAGCTGTTTTTT.

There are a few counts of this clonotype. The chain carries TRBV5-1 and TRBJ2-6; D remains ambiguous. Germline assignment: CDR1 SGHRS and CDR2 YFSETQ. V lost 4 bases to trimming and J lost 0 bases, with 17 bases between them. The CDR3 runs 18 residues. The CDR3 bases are TGCGCCAGCAGCCCTAAACGGGCAGCCTCCTCTGGGGCCAACGTCCTGACTTTC. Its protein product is CASSPKRAASSGANVLTF. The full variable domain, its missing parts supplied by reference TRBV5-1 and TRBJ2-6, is KAGVTQTPRYLIKTRGQQVTLSCSPISGHRSVSWYQQTPGQGLQFLFEYFSETQRNKGNFPGRFSGRQFSNSRSEMNVSTLELGDSALYLCASSPKRAASSGANVLTFGAGSRLTVL.

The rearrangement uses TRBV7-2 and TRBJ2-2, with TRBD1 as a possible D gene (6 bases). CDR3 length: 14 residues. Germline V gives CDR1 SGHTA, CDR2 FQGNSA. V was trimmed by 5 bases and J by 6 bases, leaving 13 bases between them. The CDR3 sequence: CASSARQVPGELFF. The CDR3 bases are TGTGCCAGCAGCGCGAGACAGGTACCCGGGGAGCTGTTTTTT. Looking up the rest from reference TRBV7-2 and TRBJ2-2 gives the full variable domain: GAGVSQSPSNKVTEKGKDVELRCDPISGHTALYWYRQSLGQGLEFLIYFQGNSAPDKSGLPSDRFSAERTGGSVSTLTIQRTQQEDSAVYLCASSARQVPGELFFGEGSRLTVL.

CDR3 loop: CASSLGRGGFQETQYF. DNA for the CDR3: TGTGCCAGCAGCTTAGGCCGGGGGGGTTTTCAAGAGACCCAGTACTTC. J is TRBJ2-5 and V is TRBV11-2; 8 bases align to TRBD2. The germline V gene encodes CDR1 SGHAT and CDR2 FQNNGV. After removal of 1 base from V and 2 bases from J, the junction contained 6 bases not matched to a gene. The CDR3 loop spans 16 amino acids.

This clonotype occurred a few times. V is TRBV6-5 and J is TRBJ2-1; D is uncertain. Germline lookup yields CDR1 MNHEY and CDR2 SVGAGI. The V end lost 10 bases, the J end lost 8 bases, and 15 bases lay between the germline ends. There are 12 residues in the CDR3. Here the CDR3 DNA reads TGTGCCACCCTTGGTTGGACGTATGAGCAGTTCTTC. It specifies CATLGWTYEQFF.

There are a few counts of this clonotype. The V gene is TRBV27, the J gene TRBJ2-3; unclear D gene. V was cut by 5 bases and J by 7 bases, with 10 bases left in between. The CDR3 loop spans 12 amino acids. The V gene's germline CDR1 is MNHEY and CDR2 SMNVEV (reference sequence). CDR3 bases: TGTGCCAGCAGTCGGAGCCGGAATACGCAGTATTTT. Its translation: CASSRSRNTQYF.

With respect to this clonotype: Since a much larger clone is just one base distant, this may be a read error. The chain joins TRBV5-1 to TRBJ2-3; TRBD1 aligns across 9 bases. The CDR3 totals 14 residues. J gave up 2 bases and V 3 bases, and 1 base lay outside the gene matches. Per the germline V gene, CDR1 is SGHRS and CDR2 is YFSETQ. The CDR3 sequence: CASSWDRVTDTQYF. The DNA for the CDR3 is TGCGCCAGCAGCTGGGACAGGGTCACAGATACGCAGTATTTT.

CDR3 nucleotides: TGTGCCAGCAGCCAAAGATGGGGGACAACTAACTATGGCTACACCTTC. Protein product: CASSQRWGTTNYGYTF. V and J are TRBV3-1 and TRBJ1-2; D might be TRBD1 (6 bases). From germline, CDR1 is LGHDT and CDR2 YNNKEL (reference sequence). This CDR3 comprises 16 residues. V lost 2 bases, J lost 0 bases, and 13 bases lay in between.

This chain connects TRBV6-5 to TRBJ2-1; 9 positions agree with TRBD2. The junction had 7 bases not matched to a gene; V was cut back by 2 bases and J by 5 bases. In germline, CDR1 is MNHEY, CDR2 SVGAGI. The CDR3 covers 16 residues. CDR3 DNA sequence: TGTGCCAGCAGTTACCAGCGGGAGGTTCGCCACAATGAGCAGTTCTTC. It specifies CASSYQREVRHNEQFF.

The CDR3 DNA sequence: TGTGCCAGCAGTCCCGGTTGGCGGGGGAAACGCACAGATACGCAGTATTTT. It codes for CASSPGWRGKRTDTQYF. The chain has TRBV6-1 and TRBJ2-3, with TRBD2 identical over 7 bases. V lost 5 bases to trimming and J lost 1 base; unmatched junction nucleotides: 12. Germline V gene sequence: CDR1 MNHNS, CDR2 SASEGT. The CDR3 totals 17 residues.

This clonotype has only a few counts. CDR3 region: CASSLEHRNEQFF. CDR3 nucleotides: TGCGCCAGCAGCTTGGAACATCGGAATGAGCAGTTCTTC. V and J are TRBV5-1 and TRBJ2-1; D is unclear. V was pared by 0 bases and J by 7 bases, with 8 bases between. Germline V CDR1 and CDR2: SGHRS, YFSETQ. The CDR3 is made up of 13 amino acids.

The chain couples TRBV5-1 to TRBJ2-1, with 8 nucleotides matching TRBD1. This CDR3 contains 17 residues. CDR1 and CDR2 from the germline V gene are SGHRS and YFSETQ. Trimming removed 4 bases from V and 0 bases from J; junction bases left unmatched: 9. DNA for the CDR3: TGCGCCAGCAGCGGGGGAGGACAGGGTACCTCCTACAATGAGCAGTTCTTC. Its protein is CASSGGGQGTSYNEQFF.

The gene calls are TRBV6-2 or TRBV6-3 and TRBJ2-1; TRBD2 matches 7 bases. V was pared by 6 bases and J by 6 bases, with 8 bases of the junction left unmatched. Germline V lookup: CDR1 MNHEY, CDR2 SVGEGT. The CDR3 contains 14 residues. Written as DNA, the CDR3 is TGTGCCAGCAGCCACCCCGGGGGGTTCAATGAGCAGTTCTTC. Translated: CASSHPGGFNEQFF.

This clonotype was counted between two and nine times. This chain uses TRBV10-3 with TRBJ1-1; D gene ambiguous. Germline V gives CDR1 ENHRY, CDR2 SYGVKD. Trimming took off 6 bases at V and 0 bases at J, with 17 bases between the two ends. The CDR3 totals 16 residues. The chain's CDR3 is CAISPRLEYMNTEAFF. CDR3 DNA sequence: TGTGCCATCAGCCCTCGCCTAGAATATATGAACACTGAAGCTTTCTTT.

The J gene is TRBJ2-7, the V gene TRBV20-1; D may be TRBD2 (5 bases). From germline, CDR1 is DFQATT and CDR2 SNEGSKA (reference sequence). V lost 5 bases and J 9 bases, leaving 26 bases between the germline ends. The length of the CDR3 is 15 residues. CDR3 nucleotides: TGCAGTGCTTTGGACTCCCGGGGAGTAACCGAGGGGCAGTACTTC. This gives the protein CSALDSRGVTEGQYF.

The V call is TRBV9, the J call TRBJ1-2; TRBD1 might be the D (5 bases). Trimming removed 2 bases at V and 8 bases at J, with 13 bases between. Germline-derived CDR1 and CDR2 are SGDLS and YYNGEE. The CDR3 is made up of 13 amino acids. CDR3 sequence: CASSVGRTGGYTF. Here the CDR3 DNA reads TGTGCCAGCAGCGTTGGAAGAACAGGCGGCTACACCTTC.

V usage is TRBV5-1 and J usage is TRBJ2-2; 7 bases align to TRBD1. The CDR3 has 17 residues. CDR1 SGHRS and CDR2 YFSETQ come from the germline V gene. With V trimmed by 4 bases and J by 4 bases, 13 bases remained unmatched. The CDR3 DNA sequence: TGCGCCAGCAGCCCGGCCAACGGGACAGTATTCACCGGGGAGCTGTTTTTT. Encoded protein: CASSPANGTVFTGELFF.

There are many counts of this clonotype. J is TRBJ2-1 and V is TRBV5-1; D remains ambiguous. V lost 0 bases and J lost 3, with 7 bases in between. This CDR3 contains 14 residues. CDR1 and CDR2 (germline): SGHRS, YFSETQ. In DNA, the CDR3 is TGCGCCAGCAGCTTGGAGGGAATCTACAATGAGCAGTTCTTC. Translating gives CASSLEGIYNEQFF.

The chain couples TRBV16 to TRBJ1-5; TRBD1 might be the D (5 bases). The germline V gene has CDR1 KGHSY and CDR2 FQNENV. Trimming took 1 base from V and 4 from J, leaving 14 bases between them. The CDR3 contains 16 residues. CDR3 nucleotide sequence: TGTGCCAGCAGCCAATTCAGTCTCAGGGAGAATCAGCCCCAGCATTTT. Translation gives CASSQFSLRENQPQHF.